This passage covers 26 T cell receptor beta chains from one sample sequenced in a study of T cell responses to AZD1222 COVID-19 vaccine. Some clones are missing from TCRdb's copy, which holds only in-frame ones; the method was immunoSEQ multiplex PCR. The table includes 90,000 to 150,000 clones, about nine tenths detected once. The sequencing here drew on peripheral blood, taken on day 0 of AZD1222 vaccination. Receptor source: an adult in good health.

This clone was observed a single time. The gene calls are TRBV28 and TRBJ2-7, with a possible D match to TRBD2 (5 bases). Germline CDR1 MDHEN, CDR2 SYDVKM. The CDR3 sequence is 11 residues long. The V end lost 5 bases, the J end lost 12 bases, and 14 bases lay between the germline ends. The CDR3 loop reads CASSLSRERYF. The CDR3 coding sequence is TGTGCCAGCAGTCTGTCCCGGGAACGGTACTTC.

The rearrangement joins TRBV3-1 (or the pseudogene TRBV3-2) to TRBJ1-2; D may be TRBD1 (5 bases). Germline CDR1 LGHDT, CDR2 YNNKEL (reference sequence). Trimming took 1 base from V and 4 from J, leaving 10 bases between them. The CDR3 sequence is 14 residues long. The CDR3 loop reads CASSQGDRTYGYTF. The CDR3, as DNA: TGTGCCAGCAGCCAAGGGGACCGAACCTATGGCTACACCTTC.

The genes are TRBV5-1 and TRBJ1-1; D unclear. Deletions cut 1 base from V and 0 bases from J, with 7 bases between. CDR3 length: 14 residues. Germline CDR1 SGHRS, CDR2 YFSETQ. CDR3 nucleotides: TGCGCCAGCAGCTTGATGCAGCTGAACACTGAAGCTTTCTTT. This encodes CASSLMQLNTEAFF.

The chain recombines TRBV5-5 with TRBJ2-2; 7 bases map to TRBD2. Germline CDR1 and CDR2: SGHKS and YYEKEE (reference sequence). CDR3 length: 17 residues. Trimming at V came to 0 bases and at J to 1 base, leaving 6 bases not matched to a gene. In DNA, the CDR3 is TGTGCCAGCAGCTTGGTCTATGGGACTAAGAACACCGGGGAGCTGTTTTTT. Protein product: CASSLVYGTKNTGELFF.

The chain has TRBV19 and TRBJ1-1; no reliable D call. The CDR3 has 13 residues. Germline CDR1 reads LNHDA; CDR2 reads SQIVND (reference sequence). Trimming shortened V by 1 base and J by 5 bases, and 8 bases separated the two germline ends. The chain's CDR3 is CASSIGSVTEAFF. The CDR3 region has the DNA TGTGCCAGTAGTATAGGATCGGTGACTGAAGCTTTCTTT.

V usage is TRBV29-1 and J usage is TRBJ1-4; 7 nucleotides line up with TRBD1. V gave up 7 bases and J gave up 0 bases; unmatched junction bases: 8. Looked up from germline, CDR1 is SQVTM and CDR2 is ANQGSEA. The CDR3 is made up of 15 amino acids. The chain's CDR3 is CSAQETGTTNEKLFF. DNA of the CDR3: TGCAGCGCGCAGGAGACAGGGACAACTAATGAAAAACTGTTTTTT.

The chain combines TRBV2 with TRBJ1-1, with 11 bases aligning to TRBD1. Unmatched junction bases numbered 3, after V lost 2 bases and J lost 4 bases. Germline CDR1 and CDR2: SNHLY and FYNNEI. The CDR3 has 15 amino acids. The CDR3 is CASSERGQGATEAFF. The CDR3 DNA sequence: TGTGCCAGCAGTGAAAGAGGACAGGGGGCCACTGAAGCTTTCTTT.

This chain connects TRBV5-1 to TRBJ1-6; tentative D call: TRBD1 (5 bases). Germline values: CDR1 SGHRS, CDR2 YFSETQ. CDR3 length equals 15 residues. The V end was cut by 0 bases, the J end by 7 bases, with 11 bases between. CDR3 bases: TGCGCCAGCAGCTTGGACTTTGGGGGAAATTCACCCCTCCACTTT. It codes for CASSLDFGGNSPLHF.

V usage is TRBV28 and J usage is TRBJ2-7, with 13 bases fitting TRBD2. V shed 6 bases and J 7 bases; nucleotides not matched to a gene: 6. The length of the CDR3 is 14 residues. CDR1 and CDR2 (germline): MDHEN, SYDVKM. This chain's CDR3 is CASRPGTSGKEQYF. The DNA of the CDR3 is TGTGCCAGCAGACCCGGGACTAGCGGGAAAGAGCAGTACTTC. The complete variable domain, with remaining parts taken from reference TRBV28 and TRBJ2-7, reads DVKVTQSSRYLVKRTGEKVFLECVQDMDHENMFWYRQDPGLGLRLIYFSYDVKMKEKGDIPEGYSVSREKKERFSLILESASTNQTSMYLCASRPGTSGKEQYFGPGTRLTVT.

V gene TRBV2 combines with J gene TRBJ2-1; D not certain. Germline values: CDR1 SNHLY, CDR2 FYNNEI. The CDR3 covers 13 residues. Trimming took 8 bases from V and 5 from J, leaving 13 bases between them. As DNA, the CDR3 is TGTGCCAGCCGATCCAGACAAGACAATGAGCAGTTCTTC. Encoded protein: CASRSRQDNEQFF.

This chain's CDR3 is CASRRGDVTEETQYF. CDR3 nucleotides: TGTGCCAGCAGGCGGGGAGACGTTACAGAAGAGACCCAGTACTTC. The chain employs TRBV2 and TRBJ2-5; tentative D call: TRBD2 (6 bases). Germline assignment: CDR1 SNHLY and CDR2 FYNNEI. This CDR3 comprises 15 residues. With 6 bases removed from V and 3 bases from J, the gap between germline ends came to 17 bases.

The chain combines TRBV7-2 with TRBJ1-1; D remains unclear. The germline V gene has CDR1 SGHTA and CDR2 FQGNSA. V was clipped by 3 bases and J by 5 bases, with 10 bases between them. The CDR3 spans 13 residues. CDR3: CASSFERRTEAFF. CDR3 DNA sequence: TGTGCCAGCAGCTTTGAACGAAGGACTGAAGCTTTCTTT.

The chain recombines TRBV5-8 with TRBJ2-3; no reliable D call. CDR3 size: 13 residues. Germline loops: CDR1 SGHTS, CDR2 YDEGEE. V was shortened by 3 bases and J by 4 bases, with 9 bases between the two germline ends. DNA for the CDR3: TGTGCCAGCAGCTCCCAAGGGTCAGATACGCAGTATTTT. The encoded protein is CASSSQGSDTQYF.

The J gene is TRBJ1-2, the V gene TRBV19; D gene uncertain. This CDR3 has 12 amino acids. Germline values: CDR1 LNHDA, CDR2 SQIVND (reference sequence). Trimming stripped 6 bases from V and 5 bases from J, with 10 bases between. The CDR3 DNA follows: TGTGCCAGTAGAGACGGCTCATATGGCTACACCTTC. This encodes CASRDGSYGYTF.

The chain combines TRBV5-1 with TRBJ1-1; 7 bases fit TRBD1. J lost 1 base, V lost 6 bases, and 9 bases had no gene match. The CDR3 sequence is 15 residues long. Per the germline V gene, CDR1 is SGHRS and CDR2 is YFSETQ. The CDR3 loop is CASTPTGKKNTEAFF. CDR3 DNA: TGCGCCAGCACGCCGACAGGGAAAAAGAACACTGAAGCTTTCTTT.

The V gene is TRBV2, the J gene TRBJ2-7; TRBD1 matches 9 bases. Germline-derived CDR1 and CDR2 are SNHLY and FYNNEI. J lost 3 bases, V lost 6 bases, and 9 bases had no gene match. The CDR3 is 15 residues long. The CDR3 spells CASSSTGQGNYEQYF. Here the CDR3 DNA reads TGTGCCAGCAGCTCGACGGGACAGGGCAACTACGAGCAGTACTTC.

The V and J genes are TRBV5-5 and TRBJ1-1; weak D call: TRBD1 (5 bases). The CDR3 is 12 amino acids. Trimming pared 0 bases from V and 7 bases from J, leaving 7 bases between. Germline V gives CDR1 SGHKS, CDR2 YYEKEE (reference sequence). This CDR3 reads CASSLGGFEAFF. Here the CDR3 DNA reads TGTGCCAGCAGCTTGGGGGGGTTTGAAGCTTTCTTT.

This clone came up a few times. The CDR3 sequence is CASGSANIQYF. The CDR3 DNA follows: TGTGCCAGCGGCTCGGCGAACATTCAGTACTTC. This chain connects TRBV2 to TRBJ2-4, with D uncertain. The CDR3 sequence is 11 residues long. Trimming pared 8 bases from V and 7 bases from J, leaving 9 bases between. Germline CDR1 is SNHLY and CDR2 is FYNNEI.

The table lists this clone with a few counts. The chain combines TRBV11-2 with TRBJ2-7; D could derive from TRBD1 or TRBD2 (5 bases each). Trimming removed 0 bases at V and 12 bases at J, with 15 bases between. The CDR3 sequence is 13 residues long. CDR1 and CDR2 (germline): SGHAT, FQNNGV. The DNA of the CDR3 is TGTGCCAGCAGCTTAGAGTCGAGGGGCCCTCCGTACTTC. Residues: CASSLESRGPPYF.

This sequence joins TRBV2 and TRBJ1-2; a possible D gene is TRBD1 (5 bases). Germline V gives CDR1 SNHLY, CDR2 FYNNEI. The V end was cut by 7 bases, the J end by 7 bases, with 10 bases between. The CDR3 extends over 11 amino acids. CDR3 bases: TGTGCCAGCACCCGGGGGGGTGGCTACACCTTC. As protein: CASTRGGGYTF. The full variable domain, rest sourced from reference TRBV2 and TRBJ1-2, is EPEVTQTPSHQVTQMGQEVILRCVPISNHLYFYWYRQILGQKVEFLVSFYNNEISEKSEIFDDQFSVERPDGSNFTLKIRSTKLEDSAMYFCASTRGGGYTFGSGTRLTVV.

V is TRBV27 and J is TRBJ1-2; possibly TRBD1 for D (5 bases). Trimming removed 1 base at V and 2 bases at J, with 11 bases between. CDR3 length: 15 residues. CDR1 and CDR2 from the germline V gene are MNHEY and SMNVEV (reference sequence). This CDR3 is CASSLFSGGNYGYTF. The CDR3 nucleotides read TGTGCCAGCAGTTTATTTTCCGGGGGGAACTATGGCTACACCTTC.

The chain carries TRBV30 and TRBJ1-6, with 8 bases matching TRBD1. The length of the CDR3 is 14 residues. The junction had 6 bases not matched to a gene; V was cut back by 1 base and J by 10 bases. The V gene's germline CDR1 is GTSNPN and CDR2 SVGIG (reference sequence). The CDR3 bases are TGTGCCTGGAGTGGACAGGGGTTGGGGTCACCCCTCCACTTT. Translating it yields CAWSGQGLGSPLHF.

This rearrangement joins TRBV7-8 to TRBJ1-5; 7 nucleotides agree with TRBD1. The CDR3 runs to 17 residues. V dropped 5 bases and J dropped 0; count of bases not matched to a gene: 10. Germline lookup yields CDR1 SGHVS and CDR2 FQNEAQ. CDR3 nucleotides: TGTGCCAGCAGCGCGGAGAACAGGGGTTATAGCAATCAGCCCCAGCATTTT. This sequence encodes CASSAENRGYSNQPQHF.

The gene calls are TRBV7-8 and TRBJ2-2; D is perhaps TRBD2 (6 bases). The CDR3 runs to 15 residues. In germline, CDR1 is SGHVS, CDR2 FQNEAQ. Trimming removed 4 bases from V and 2 bases from J, with 11 bases in between. The CDR3 DNA reads as TGTGCCAGCAGCTCACGACTAGAAAACACCGGGGAGCTGTTTTTT. The encoded protein is CASSSRLENTGELFF.

The V gene is TRBV6-6, the J gene TRBJ1-5; D gene unclear. V was shortened by 6 bases and J by 0 bases, with 15 bases between the two germline ends. The germline gives CDR1 MNHNY, CDR2 SVGAGI (reference sequence). The CDR3 contains 16 residues. CDR3 coding DNA: TGTGCCAGCAGCGGCGGCGGCCAGTATAGCAATCAGCCCCAGCATTTT. It codes for CASSGGGQYSNQPQHF.

The gene calls are TRBV29-1 and TRBJ1-1, with D hard to call. Per the germline V gene, CDR1 is SQVTM and CDR2 is ANQGSEA. There are 15 residues in the CDR3. V lost 4 bases and J lost 4, with 19 bases in between. The CDR3 reads CSVAQLNSGSTEAFF. DNA of the CDR3: TGCAGCGTTGCTCAACTGAACTCGGGGAGCACTGAAGCTTTCTTT.